Below, 27 T cell receptor beta chains from the same sample are listed, as sequenced in a study of response to subunit inactivated influenza vaccine. TCRdb re-called the RT-PCR reads through MiXCR, storing one row per CDR3 protein. This table has some 570,000 distinct CDR3 sequences, about 11% appearing once. The same sample was also used in a study of T cells expressing NK-cell markers. That work adds: Beta-chain TCR cDNA was generated via 5'RACE template switching with UMIs.

Sequencing used PBMCs from blood, obtained on the day of vaccination. These receptors were collected from a man aged 50 to 60 who received an inactivated influenza vaccine.

The V call is TRBV28, the J call TRBJ2-2; 8 bases line up with TRBD1. The CDR3 spans 16 residues. Trimming removed 3 bases from V and 6 bases from J; junction bases left unmatched: 9. Per germline, CDR1 MDHEN and CDR2 SYDVKM. This CDR3 reads CASSFRGRFTPGELFF. The CDR3 nucleotides read TGTGCCAGCAGTTTCAGGGGGCGGTTCACACCCGGGGAGCTGTTTTTT.

This clonotype appeared a few times. This chain connects TRBV12-3 or TRBV12-4 to TRBJ2-3, with 8 nucleotides matching TRBD2. CDR3 length: 15 residues. J was trimmed by 6 bases and V by 3 bases; bases with no gene match: 8. The CDR3 coding sequence is TGTGCCAGCAGTTTTATCGGGGGGGCGCCGGATACGCAGTATTTT. Translated, it gives CASSFIGGAPDTQYF.

The chain employs TRBV5-6 and TRBJ2-7, with 11 positions matching TRBD1. The CDR3 totals 14 residues. Trimming removed 7 bases from V and 3 bases from J; junction bases left unmatched: 6. The germline V gene has CDR1 SGHDT and CDR2 YYEEEE. Here the CDR3 reads CASRSGTGGYEQYF. CDR3 nucleotides: TGTGCCAGCCGTTCCGGGACAGGGGGCTACGAGCAGTACTTC.

The chain joins TRBV14 to TRBJ2-7, with 7 bases lining up with TRBD1. The CDR3 consists of 14 residues. Per germline, CDR1 SGHDN and CDR2 FVKESK. The V segment lost 3 bases and the J segment 2 bases; nucleotides outside the gene matches: 4. The DNA for the CDR3 is TGTGCCAGCAGCCATTGGGACAGCGCCTACGAGCAGTACTTC. This sequence encodes CASSHWDSAYEQYF.

This clonotype has only a few counts. The rearrangement links TRBV28 to TRBJ2-1; D is perhaps TRBD1 (5 bases). Germline assignment: CDR1 MDHEN and CDR2 SYDVKM. V lost 8 bases and J lost 1, with 6 bases in between. The CDR3 consists of 12 residues. In nucleotides, the CDR3 is TGTGCCAGCGGGGCTTCCTACAATGAGCAGTTCTTC. It is translated as CASGASYNEQFF.

The chain is built from TRBV4-2 and TRBJ2-1; TRBD2 aligns across 8 bases. This CDR3 spans 18 amino acids. V dropped 0 bases and J dropped 6; count of bases not matched to a gene: 13. The germline CDR1 and CDR2 sequences are LGHNA and YNFKEQ. The CDR3 nucleotides read TGTGCCAGCAGCCAAGAAATTAAGGCGGGGGGTTTCGGCAATGAGCAGTTCTTC. Amino acid sequence: CASSQEIKAGGFGNEQFF.

The chain joins TRBV6-5 to TRBJ2-7, with TRBD1 matching over 8 bases. Germline loops: CDR1 MNHEY, CDR2 SVGAGI. V dropped 0 bases and J dropped 2; count of bases not matched to a gene: 3. The CDR3 contains 15 residues. The CDR3 sequence is CASSYSQDRAYEQYF. The CDR3 nucleotides read TGTGCCAGCAGTTACTCACAGGACAGGGCCTACGAGCAGTACTTC.

This clonotype was picked up a small number of times. The V and J genes are TRBV7-2 and TRBJ2-3; 8 bases map to TRBD1. V was pared by 0 bases and J by 5 bases, with 7 bases of the junction left unmatched. CDR1 is SGHTA, CDR2 FQGNSA, per germline. The CDR3 length is 16 residues. This CDR3 is CASSLARTGLGDTQYF. The CDR3 DNA reads as TGTGCCAGCAGCTTAGCCCGGACAGGGTTGGGAGATACGCAGTATTTT.

In its sample, this clonotype was seen a few times. The chain carries TRBV9 and TRBJ2-1; 7 nucleotides match TRBD2. V was clipped by 2 bases and J by 4 bases; unmatched bases: 6. This CDR3 is built from 15 residues. Germline-derived CDR1 and CDR2 are SGDLS and YYNGEE. The CDR3 coding sequence is TGTGCCAGCAGCGTTCTGGCGGGGGAGTACAATGAGCAGTTCTTC. The encoded protein is CASSVLAGEYNEQFF.

This clonotype appeared a few times. The J gene is TRBJ2-1, the V gene TRBV6-1; no clear D. V was clipped by 1 base and J by 0 bases, with 7 bases between them. Germline V gene sequence: CDR1 MNHNS, CDR2 SASEGT. The CDR3 covers 15 residues. CDR3 region: CASSEVSNSYNEQFF. CDR3 DNA sequence: TGTGCCAGCAGTGAAGTTTCGAACTCCTACAATGAGCAGTTCTTC.

This clonotype was detected only a few times. This rearrangement joins TRBV6-2 or TRBV6-3 to TRBJ2-7; the match to TRBD2 covers 11 bases. V was clipped by 7 bases and J by 6 bases; unmatched bases: 5. The CDR3 length is 13 residues. Per the germline V gene, CDR1 is MNHEY and CDR2 is SVGEGT. Here the CDR3 reads CASKLGLAGEQYF. The CDR3 DNA reads TGTGCCAGCAAACTAGGACTAGCGGGCGAGCAGTACTTC.

V usage is TRBV11-2 and J usage is TRBJ1-6; 8 bases agree with TRBD1. J gave up 2 bases and V 1 base, and 7 bases lay outside the gene matches. Germline assignment: CDR1 SGHAT and CDR2 FQNNGV. The CDR3 sequence is 18 residues long. CDR3: CASSLGRQGSTYNSPLHF. In DNA, the CDR3 is TGTGCCAGCAGCTTAGGGAGACAGGGGTCAACCTATAATTCACCCCTCCACTTT.

The chain is built from TRBV12-3 or TRBV12-4 and TRBJ2-4; possible D gene TRBD1, 6 bases. Trimming shortened V by 0 bases and J by 1 base, and 10 bases separated the two germline ends. This CDR3 has 16 residues. The CDR3: CASSLAQGGAKNIQYF. The CDR3 DNA reads TGTGCCAGCAGTTTAGCACAGGGTGGGGCCAAAAACATTCAGTACTTC.

In its sample, this clonotype was seen a few times. The chain carries TRBV27 and TRBJ2-1; 12 bases match TRBD2. The CDR3 sequence is 15 residues long. J lost 5 bases, V lost 8 bases, and 7 bases had no gene match. CDR1 is MNHEY and CDR2 is SMNVEV in the germline V gene (reference sequence). The CDR3, as DNA: TGTGCCAGCGGACCCGGGACTAGCGGGCACAATGAGCAGTTCTTC. Residues: CASGPGTSGHNEQFF.

The sample holds a few counts of this clonotype. The V and J genes are TRBV7-2 and TRBJ2-2, with a weak D call TRBD2 (5 bases). The germline CDR1 and CDR2 sequences are SGHTA and FQGNSA. This CDR3 region has 14 residues. V was trimmed by 7 bases and J by 5 bases, leaving 14 bases between them. CDR3 in amino acids: CASTSTGRTGELFF. For the CDR3, the DNA is TGTGCCAGCACCTCAACGGGGAGAACCGGGGAGCTGTTTTTT.

This clonotype was seen only a few times. The rearrangement uses TRBV7-8 and TRBJ2-3; D not resolved. The CDR3 contains 14 residues. V was cut by 2 bases and J by 3 bases, with 9 bases left in between. From germline, CDR1 is SGHVS and CDR2 FQNEAQ. This CDR3 reads CASSLKVRTDTQYF. The CDR3 DNA reads as TGTGCCAGCAGCTTAAAAGTTAGGACAGATACGCAGTATTTT.

This chain connects TRBV5-6 to TRBJ2-3; perhaps TRBD2 as D (5 bases). Germline values: CDR1 SGHDT, CDR2 YYEEEE. The CDR3 runs 15 residues. Trimming took 4 bases from V and 3 from J, leaving 15 bases between them. CDR3 in DNA: TGTGCCAGCAGCCCTTCGAGGGAGTATACAGATACGCAGTATTTT. Translated, it gives CASSPSREYTDTQYF. Full variable domain (missing parts from reference TRBV5-6 and TRBJ2-3): DAGVTQSPTHLIKTRGQQVTLRCSPKSGHDTVSWYQQALGQGPQFIFQYYEEEERQRGNFPDRFSGHQFPNYSSELNVNALLLGDSALYLCASSPSREYTDTQYFGPGTRLTVL.

This clonotype was seen a few times. The chain couples TRBV5-1 to TRBJ1-2; D gene uncertain. CDR3 length: 14 residues. From germline, CDR1 is SGHRS and CDR2 YFSETQ. Trimming removed 4 bases from V and 4 bases from J, with 14 bases in between. The CDR3 nucleotides are TGCGCCAGCAGCCCGAGAAGGGATAGCTATGGCTACACCTTC. This sequence encodes CASSPRRDSYGYTF.

This rearrangement joins TRBV7-2 to TRBJ2-1; 9 bases align to TRBD2. With 5 bases clipped from V and 4 bases from J, the junction kept 9 bases outside the gene matches. The CDR3 spans 16 residues. Germline V gives CDR1 SGHTA, CDR2 FQGNSA. CDR3 in DNA: TGTGCCAGCAGCCCCGGCCCTAGCGGGGTATACAATGAGCAGTTCTTC. It translates to CASSPGPSGVYNEQFF.

This chain links TRBV15 with TRBJ2-5, with TRBD1 as a possible D gene (5 bases). CDR1 and CDR2 (germline): LNHNV, YYDKDF (reference sequence). Trimming cost V 1 base and J 5 bases, with 11 bases left between them. The CDR3 has 14 amino acids. The CDR3 bases are TGTGCCACCAGCAGAGGAGCAGGGCAGGAGACCCAGTACTTC. It yields the protein CATSRGAGQETQYF.

This clonotype was seen a handful of times. The gene calls are TRBV18 and TRBJ2-2; 12 nucleotides agree with TRBD2. Germline V gives CDR1 KGHSH, CDR2 LQKENI. The CDR3 is made up of 17 amino acids. After removal of 1 base from V and 3 bases from J, the junction contained 3 bases not matched to a gene. This chain's CDR3 is CASSPRLAGEYTGELFF. The CDR3, as DNA: TGTGCCAGCTCACCACGACTAGCGGGAGAGTACACCGGGGAGCTGTTTTTT.

This clonotype appeared many times. The chain is built from TRBV5-1 and TRBJ1-5; D gene uncertain. V dropped 0 bases and J dropped 3 bases, with 10 bases sitting between them. Germline V CDR1 and CDR2: SGHRS, YFSETQ. This CDR3 is built from 15 residues. DNA of the CDR3: TGCGCCAGCAGCTTGGCGCCAGGATACAATCAGCCCCAGCATTTT. This gives the protein CASSLAPGYNQPQHF.

On this clonotype: An end of the junction differs from the germline gene, which may be a read error. This chain links TRBV6-2 or TRBV6-3 with TRBJ1-5; D possibly corresponds to TRBD1 (6 bases). CDR3 size: 15 residues. The germline V gene has CDR1 MNHEY and CDR2 SVGEGT. CDR3 sequence (DNA): TGTGCCAGCAGTCGGACAGAGAATAGCAATCGGCCCCAGCATTTT. This gives the protein CASSRTENSNRPQHF.

The chain's CDR3 is CSALGREYEQYF. Here the CDR3 DNA reads TGCAGCGCCCTTGGTAGGGAATACGAGCAGTACTTC. The chain joins TRBV29-1 to TRBJ2-7; D call uncertain. Germline V gives CDR1 SQVTM, CDR2 ANQGSEA. Trimming stripped 7 bases from V and 4 bases from J, with 14 bases between. The CDR3 extends over 12 amino acids.

The genes are TRBV11-1 and TRBJ2-3, with D unclear. V was shortened by 1 base and J by 2 bases, with 16 bases between the two germline ends. Looked up from germline, CDR1 is SGHAT and CDR2 is FQDESV (reference sequence). The length of the CDR3 is 17 residues. The CDR3 sequence is CASSLEVYDSPTDTQYF. The CDR3 coding sequence is TGTGCCAGCAGCTTAGAGGTTTACGACTCCCCCACAGATACGCAGTATTTT.

This clonotype occurred a few times. The chain combines TRBV6-2 or TRBV6-3 with TRBJ1-5; no definite D call. Germline CDR1 and CDR2: MNHEY and SVGEGT. The CDR3 has 14 residues. Trimming left V 0 bases short and J 6 bases short, with 9 bases between. The chain's CDR3 is CASSYSWGGQPQHF. As DNA, the CDR3 is TGTGCCAGCAGTTACTCGTGGGGAGGTCAGCCCCAGCATTTT.

The CDR3 sequence: CASSVGGLETQYF. The DNA for the CDR3 is TGTGCCAGCAGCGTAGGGGGCCTCGAGACCCAGTACTTC. V is TRBV9 and J is TRBJ2-5; weak D call: TRBD1 (5 bases). V was clipped by 0 bases and J by 5 bases, with 8 bases between them. The CDR3 is 13 amino acids. Germline lookup yields CDR1 SGDLS and CDR2 YYNGEE.